The 9 T cell receptor beta chains below come from one sample, sequenced in a study of spatial heterogeneity in lung cancer. Specified time point: sample taken at primary tumor resection. Tumor, nontumor lung or frozen PBMC supplied whole RNA, sequenced without sorting. TCRdb reanalysed the 5' RACE reads using MiXCR and keeps one entry per CDR3 protein. The data show about 12,000 distinct CDR3 sequences, 14% seen once. Sequences were derived from PBMCs, sampled at surgery. The receptors stem from a male donor with early-stage non-small cell lung cancer.

This clonotype was counted many times. The rearrangement joins TRBV19 to TRBJ2-5; a possible D gene is TRBD2 (6 bases). Per germline, CDR1 LNHDA and CDR2 SQIVND (reference sequence). The V and J ends lost 6 bases and 6 bases respectively, with 20 bases between them. The CDR3 spans 15 residues. In nucleotides, the CDR3 is TGTGCCAGTAGAAAGGCGGGGCAGAAGACACAGACCCAGTACTTC. Translation gives CASRKAGQKTQTQYF. The complete variable domain, with remaining parts taken from reference TRBV19 and TRBJ2-5, reads DGGITQSPKYLFRKEGQNVTLSCEQNLNHDAMYWYRQDPGQGLRLIYYSQIVNDFQKGDIAEGYSVSREKKESFPLTVTSAQKNPTAFYLCASRKAGQKTQTQYFGPGTRLLVL.

There are many counts of this clonotype. V gene TRBV11-2 combines with J gene TRBJ2-3; 14 bases align to TRBD2. The junction had 7 bases not matched to a gene; V was cut back by 8 bases and J by 0 bases. This CDR3 is built from 17 residues. The germline V gene encodes CDR1 SGHAT and CDR2 FQNNGV. This chain's CDR3 is CASSRTSGGRSTDTQYF. DNA of the CDR3: TGTGCCAGCTCCAGGACTAGCGGGGGGCGGAGCACAGATACGCAGTATTTT.

Sample share makes this clonotype medium-sized. This rearrangement joins TRBV19 to TRBJ1-1; TRBD1 matches 10 bases. This CDR3 is 14 amino acids long. Trimming at V came to 5 bases and at J to 5 bases, leaving 5 bases not matched to a gene. Germline CDR1 is LNHDA and CDR2 is SQIVND (reference sequence). The CDR3 DNA is TGTGCCAGTAGTCGGGGGACAGGGGTAACTGAAGCTTTCTTT. Protein sequence: CASSRGTGVTEAFF.

Many counts were recorded for this clonotype. The chain is built from TRBV6-2 or TRBV6-3 and TRBJ2-1, with 10 bases fitting TRBD2. The germline V gene encodes CDR1 MNHEY and CDR2 SVGEGT. V gave up 7 bases and J gave up 7 bases; unmatched junction bases: 13. This CDR3 comprises 16 residues. The CDR3 here is CASIPERGGIRNEQFF. As DNA, the CDR3 is TGTGCCAGCATCCCCGAGCGGGGGGGCATTCGGAATGAGCAGTTCTTC.

This clonotype was seen once. At one of its ends the junction is not consistent with the germline gene, which may arise from a read error. The rearrangement links TRBV7-2 to TRBJ2-7; D possibly corresponds to TRBD1 (5 bases). Germline V gene data show CDR1 as SGHTA and CDR2 as FQGNSA. The CDR3 is 12 residues long. The CDR3, as DNA: TGTGCCAGCAGGTTAGGGGTGAGCGAGCAGTACTTC. Encoded protein: CASRLGVSEQYF.

This clonotype was picked up a small number of times. The V and J genes are TRBV4-1 and TRBJ2-3, with D uncertain. Germline loops: CDR1 MGHRA, CDR2 YSYEKL. This CDR3 has 15 amino acids. Trimming left V 1 base short and J 0 bases short, with 8 bases between. The CDR3 sequence: CASSQASRSTDTQYF. The CDR3 coding sequence is TGCGCCAGCAGCCAAGCCAGCAGGAGCACAGATACGCAGTATTTT.

This clonotype was observed a few times. The chain has TRBV7-6 and TRBJ1-2; D is perhaps TRBD1 (6 bases). The CDR3 is 16 residues long. V shed 3 bases and J shed 7 bases, with 21 bases lying between them. Germline CDR1 SGHVS, CDR2 FNYEAQ. CDR3 region: CASSLGAPNYKGGYTF. The CDR3 DNA follows: TGTGCCAGCAGCTTGGGGGCTCCGAATTATAAGGGTGGCTACACCTTC. The full variable domain, completed using reference TRBV7-6 and TRBJ1-2, is GAGVSQSPRYKVTKRGQDVALRCDPISGHVSLYWYRQALGQGPEFLTYFNYEAQQDKSGLPNDRFSAERPEGSISTLTIQRTEQRDSAMYRCASSLGAPNYKGGYTFGSGTRLTVV.

This clonotype was observed at least ten times. Written as DNA, the CDR3 is TGCAGCGTTGGCAGCGGGGGGACCACAGATACGCAGTATTTT. Its translation: CSVGSGGTTDTQYF. This chain joins TRBV29-1 and TRBJ2-3, with 9 positions matching TRBD2. Per germline, CDR1 SQVTM and CDR2 ANQGSEA. The J segment lost 2 bases and the V segment lost 4 bases, leaving 4 bases of the junction unmatched. This CDR3 region has 14 residues.

This chain joins TRBV11-2 and TRBJ2-2, with D unclear. The CDR3 extends over 14 amino acids. Looked up from germline, CDR1 is SGHAT and CDR2 is FQNNGV. Trimming took 2 bases from V and 1 from J, leaving 5 bases between them. CDR3 in DNA: TGTGCCAGCAGCTTACCGAGGAACACCGGGGAGCTGTTTTTT. Its translation is CASSLPRNTGELFF.